This TCR beta chain stems from a study of blood T cell repertoires in COVID-19. Study as a whole: Collection of acute and convalescent COVID-19 samples took place in the United States, Italy and Spain. T cells, B-cell-depleted T cells, or PBMCs supplied cDNA or gDNA.

Authors' data handling: Amplification with reference gene primers provided the estimates of nucleated cell counts. Generated by immunoSEQ multiplex PCR, the TCRdb table keeps only in-frame clones and is missing some. V and J calls and clone size are copied from that table; D and trimming were computed from the DNA. This sample has 300,000 to 350,000 clones, with 87% found just once. The CDR3 consists of 14 residues. CDR1 and CDR2 (germline): SGDLS, YYNGEE. V lost 0 bases to trimming and J lost 7 bases, with 11 bases between them. While infection was still active, Seattle patients were enrolled and then followed longitudinally.

The sample was peripheral blood. V is TRBV9 and J is TRBJ2-1; maybe TRBD2 (5 bases). The origin of this receptor is a woman between 45 and 60 years old with COVID-19, enrolled during active disease. Here the CDR3 DNA reads TGTGCCAGCAGCGTAGTGGTGGGAGCGAATGAGCAGTTCTTC. Translated: CASSVVVGANEQFF.